This TCR beta chain was sequenced during a study of cytomegalovirus exposure and HLA in healthy donors. The study, taken as a whole, reports: About 150 TCR beta chains were listed as cytomegalovirus-associated. In vitro confirmation showed three CMV-associated chains to be CMV antigen specific. For most TCR sequences rarity was the rule, although some public TCRs occurred in many donors.

The CDR3 is 19 amino acids. Per the germline V gene, CDR1 is SNHLY and CDR2 is FYNNEI. The trim removed 6 bases at V and 1 base at J, leaving 16 bases unmatched. Details on this clone: Its antigen is not known.

An approximately 130-subject validation cohort, separate from the approximately 670-subject first cohort, supplied the donors. The data were produced by immunoSEQ multiplex PCR, yet TCRdb's version contains in-frame clones alone and is incomplete. Of fewer than 200,000 clones listed, 85% to 90% are singletons. The TCR originated in a woman in her late teens or twenties in good health and CMV-seropositive. Sequencing was done on a sample of PBMCs. The V and J genes are TRBV2 and TRBJ2-3; 10 nucleotides line up with TRBD1. CDR3 in amino acids: CASSPNRDRGLRGTDTQYF. DNA for the CDR3: TGTGCCAGCAGCCCAAACCGGGACAGGGGTCTTCGCGGCACAGATACGCAGTATTTT.